Listed below are T cell receptor beta chains from one sample, sequenced in a study of response to subunit inactivated influenza vaccine. In TCRdb, the RT-PCR reads were re-called with MiXCR into one record per CDR3 protein. Counted here are roughly 630,000 distinct CDR3 sequences, less than 15% occurring once; the ten biggest clones make up 6.5% to 8%. The starting material was PBMCs from blood, obtained around 14 days before vaccination. The receptors were sampled from a man aged 45 to 65 who received an inactivated influenza vaccine. Both conserved end residues are part of each CDR3. D genes are given only for firm matches. Expanded clones get a size class; other rows say once, few or many, or leave the size out.

j_gene	v_gene	d_gene	len	abundance	CDR3aa	CDR3nt
TRBJ2-1	TRBV3-1	-	11	once	CATSLLSEQFF	TGTGCCACCAGCCTCCTAAGCGAGCAGTTCTTC
TRBJ2-1	TRBV29-1	-	11	-	CSVAPGYEQFF	TGCAGCGTTGCCCCAGGGTACGAGCAGTTCTTC
TRBJ2-7	TRBV13	TRBD2	14	-	CASSSTGAGGEQYF	TGTGCCAGCAGCAGCACAGGGGCGGGGGGGGAGCAGTACTTC
TRBJ1-2	TRBV7-9	-	14	few	CASSSTRAGYGYTF	TGTGCCAGCAGCTCAACCCGGGCCGGCTATGGCTACACCTTC
TRBJ2-1	TRBV28	TRBD2	15	-	CASSRRAGADNEQFF	TGTGCCAGCAGTCGTAGAGCGGGGGCGGACAATGAGCAGTTCTTC
TRBJ2-2	TRBV9	-	15	-	CASSVTDHSGGELFF	TGTGCCAGCAGCGTTACAGACCATTCGGGCGGGGAGCTGTTTTTT
TRBJ1-4	TRBV29-1	-	14	few	CSVRPASTNEKLFF	TGCAGCGTGAGACCGGCTTCCACTAATGAAAAACTGTTTTTT
TRBJ2-1	TRBV12-3/TRBV12-4	TRBD2	15	few	CASSLGTSGMIEQFF	TGTGCCAGCAGCCTCGGGACTAGCGGGATGATTGAGCAGTTCTTC
TRBJ1-3	TRBV18	TRBD1	18	few	CASSPRTGGPIRGNTIYF	TGTGCCAGCTCACCTCGGACAGGGGGGCCCATACGAGGAAACACCATATATTTT
TRBJ2-1	TRBV27	TRBD2	17	-	CASSPHLTSGSYNEQFF	TGTGCCAGCAGTCCACACCTTACTAGCGGCTCCTACAATGAGCAGTTCTTC
TRBJ2-3	TRBV29-1	-	16	many	CSVEGGIAASTDTQYF	TGCAGCGTTGAAGGGGGAATAGCGGCCAGCACAGATACGCAGTATTTT
TRBJ2-7	TRBV12-3/TRBV12-4	-	12	-	CASSFFLDAQYF	TGTGCCAGCAGTTTCTTCCTGGACGCGCAGTACTTC
TRBJ2-2	TRBV7-2	-	14	many	CASSLMGVTGELFF	TGTGCCAGCAGCTTAATGGGGGTCACCGGGGAGCTGTTTTTT
TRBJ2-5	TRBV29-1	-	11	few	CSVGGSETQYF	TGCAGCGTGGGTGGGAGTGAGACCCAGTACTTC
TRBJ2-1	TRBV5-5	-	14	-	CASSWGDLGNEQFF	TGTGCCAGCAGCTGGGGAGACCTGGGCAATGAGCAGTTCTTC
TRBJ1-5	TRBV20-1	-	15	few	CSARDPMDRDQPQHF	TGCAGTGCTAGAGATCCCATGGACCGAGATCAGCCCCAGCATTTT
TRBJ2-3	TRBV10-3	-	15	-	CAISEASASTDTQYF	TGTGCCATCAGTGAGGCTAGCGCTAGCACAGATACGCAGTATTTT
TRBJ2-2	TRBV12-3/TRBV12-4	TRBD1	13	few	CASSDRVAGELFF	TGTGCCAGCAGTGACAGGGTTGCCGGGGAGCTGTTTTTT
TRBJ2-7	TRBV10-3	TRBD1	15	many	CAISDPGQGFYEQYF	TGTGCCATCAGTGACCCGGGACAGGGTTTCTACGAGCAGTACTTC
TRBJ2-6	TRBV28	-	15	few	CASSLIVTGANVLTF	TGTGCCAGCAGTTTAATAGTCACTGGGGCCAACGTCCTGACTTTC
TRBJ2-5	TRBV7-9	-	13	many	CASSLGRSETQYF	TGTGCCAGCAGCTTAGGACGGAGTGAGACCCAGTACTTC
TRBJ1-4	TRBV29-1	TRBD1	18	-	CSGRPGQDQIATNEKLFF	TGCAGCGGCAGACCGGGACAGGACCAAATTGCAACTAATGAAAAACTGTTTTTT
TRBJ2-6	TRBV28	TRBD2	18	few	CATRRAGVAGSGANVLTF	TGTGCCACCAGAAGAGCGGGAGTCGCTGGCTCTGGGGCCAACGTCCTGACTTTC
TRBJ1-6	TRBV15	-	15	few	CVTSRDPQGGSPLHF	TGTGTCACCAGCAGAGATCCACAGGGAGGATCACCCCTCCACTTT
TRBJ1-1	TRBV12-3/TRBV12-4	-	14	-	CASSVGLPTREAFF	TGTGCCAGCAGTGTGGGACTTCCTACCCGGGAAGCTTTCTTT
TRBJ2-7	TRBV10-3	TRBD1	15	many	CAIREPGQGSYEQYF	TGTGCCATCCGAGAACCGGGACAGGGTTCCTACGAGCAGTACTTC
TRBJ1-2	TRBV30	TRBD1	13	-	CAGLGTEDYGYTF	TGTGCCGGGCTCGGGACAGAGGACTATGGCTACACCTTC
TRBJ2-1	TRBV6-4	-	13	few	CASMGGRMNEQFF	TGTGCCAGCATGGGGGGACGGATGAATGAGCAGTTCTTC
TRBJ1-5	TRBV16	-	15	-	CASSQLWGLGQPQHF	TGTGCCAGCAGCCAATTATGGGGGTTGGGTCAGCCCCAGCATTTT
TRBJ1-4	TRBV7-2	TRBD1	16	few	CASSQIWTGATEKLFF	TGTGCCAGCAGCCAAATATGGACAGGGGCAACTGAAAAACTGTTTTTT
TRBJ2-1	TRBV27	TRBD1	14	-	CASRPGTAYNEHFF	TGTGCCAGCAGACCGGGGACAGCCTACAATGAGCATTTCTTC
TRBJ1-3	TRBV6-5	-	15	few	CASSYSGRDGNTIYF	TGTGCCAGCAGTTACTCTGGCAGGGATGGAAACACCATATATTTT
TRBJ2-3	TRBV4-3	TRBD2	16	-	CASSLQTSGRTDTQYF	TGCGCCAGCAGCCTCCAGACTAGCGGGAGGACAGATACGCAGTATTTT
TRBJ2-7	TRBV7-2	-	15	-	CASSRARGLAYEQYF	TGTGCCAGCAGCCGAGCCCGGGGGCTAGCCTACGAGCAGTACTTC
TRBJ1-4	TRBV7-2	-	16	-	CASSSPRGQNEKTVFF	-
TRBJ1-1	TRBV12-3/TRBV12-4	-	13	-	CASSARQLRRAFF	TGTGCCAGCAGTGCCCGACAGCTCCGGCGAGCTTTCTTT
TRBJ1-5	TRBV12-3/TRBV12-4	-	15	many	CASSLWNSYNQPQHF	TGTGCCAGCAGTTTATGGAACAGTTACAATCAGCCCCAGCATTTT
TRBJ2-7	TRBV18	-	14	-	CASSPLGPSYEQYF	TGTGCCAGCTCACCACTCGGCCCCTCCTACGAGCAGTACTTC
TRBJ2-5	TRBV28	-	14	few	CASSTSGAQETQYF	TGTGCCAGCAGTACTTCCGGGGCCCAAGAGACCCAGTACTTC
TRBJ2-1	TRBV7-2	-	16	many	CASSLNREGFYNEQFF	TGTGCCAGCAGCTTAAACAGGGAAGGGTTCTACAATGAGCAGTTCTTC
TRBJ2-7	TRBV3-1	TRBD1	15	-	CASSLTRDRVDEQYF	TGTGCCAGCAGCCTGACCCGGGACAGGGTCGACGAGCAGTACTTC
TRBJ1-3	TRBV24-1	-	15	few	CATSDLRDSGNTIYF	TGTGCCACCAGTGATTTGCGCGACAGCGGAAACACCATATATTTT
TRBJ1-2	TRBV10-3	-	13	few	CAISESLSSGYTF	TGTGCCATCAGTGAGTCTCTGTCGAGTGGCTACACCTTC
TRBJ1-5	TRBV19	-	15	-	CASRVGDGSNQPQHF	TGTGCCAGTAGGGTCGGGGACGGTAGCAATCAGCCCCAGCATTTT
TRBJ2-1	TRBV11-2	TRBD2	14	few	CASSLAGRNNEQFF	TGTGCCAGCAGCCTAGCGGGGAGAAACAATGAGCAGTTCTTC
TRBJ2-7	TRBV7-6	-	14	many	CASSLVPGATEQYF	TGTGCCAGCAGCTTAGTCCCAGGGGCGACCGAGCAGTACTTC
TRBJ1-1	TRBV28	TRBD1	13	few	CASREGQDTEAFF	TGTGCCAGCAGGGAAGGACAGGACACTGAAGCTTTCTTT
TRBJ1-2	TRBV20-1	TRBD1	14	-	CVGQRDSNNYGYTF	TGTGTGGGTCAGAGGGACAGCAATAACTATGGCTACACCTTC
TRBJ2-3	TRBV6-2/TRBV6-3	TRBD2	17	few	CASSHPGLAGEADTQYF	TGTGCCAGCAGCCACCCCGGGCTAGCGGGAGAAGCAGATACGCAGTATTTT
TRBJ2-7	TRBV10-3	-	11	few	CAISEGTEQYF	TGTGCCATCAGTGAGGGGACCGAGCAGTACTTC
TRBJ2-2	TRBV28	TRBD2	17	-	CASSLLGLAGDTGELFF	TGTGCCAGCAGTTTATTGGGACTAGCGGGAGACACCGGGGAGCTGTTTTTT
TRBJ2-1	TRBV11-2	-	15	many	CASSLVGESYNEQFF	TGTGCCAGCAGCTTAGTGGGGGAGTCCTACAATGAGCAGTTCTTC
TRBJ2-1	TRBV28	TRBD2	17	many	CASSTGTSVVSHNEQFF	TGTGCCAGCAGTACCGGGACTAGCGTAGTCTCCCACAATGAGCAGTTCTTC
TRBJ2-7	TRBV29-1	TRBD2	14	-	CSVVAGISGYEQYF	TGCAGCGTTGTAGCGGGCATTAGCGGATACGAGCAGTACTTC
TRBJ2-3	TRBV29-1	TRBD2	15	many	CSALTSGGGTDTQYF	TGCAGCGCCCTGACTAGCGGGGGGGGCACAGATACGCAGTATTTT
TRBJ1-1	TRBV10-3	TRBD1	14	-	CAISLGTGDTEAFF	TGTGCCATCAGCCTCGGGACAGGGGACACTGAAGCTTTCTTT
TRBJ2-7	TRBV6-2/TRBV6-3	-	13	-	CASGWTESYEQYF	TGTGCCAGCGGGTGGACAGAAAGCTACGAGCAGTACTTC